Reported below is one T cell receptor (beta chain). TCRdb re-called the 5' RACE reads through MiXCR, storing one row per CDR3 protein. This table has approximately 500,000 distinct CDR3 sequences, 24% appearing once. This record belongs to a study of identical twins. This sample also appeared in a second study, on T cells expressing NK-cell markers. That investigation notes: The share of CD8+ T cells held by dominant NKG2C+ clonotypes was 1.0-7.0% in roughly 6 donors.

The origin of this receptor is a woman between 18 and 30 years old in good health. Input material: CD4+ T cells sorted from blood.

The CDR3 DNA reads as TGTGCCAGCAGCTTAGTTACAGGTAGCCACGAGCAGTACTTC. Amino acids: CASSLVTGSHEQYF. The gene calls are TRBV7-6 and TRBJ2-7; tentatively, D is TRBD1 (5 bases). The CDR3 spans 14 residues. Germline lookup yields CDR1 SGHVS and CDR2 FNYEAQ. V shed 1 base and J shed 5 bases, with 12 bases lying between them.